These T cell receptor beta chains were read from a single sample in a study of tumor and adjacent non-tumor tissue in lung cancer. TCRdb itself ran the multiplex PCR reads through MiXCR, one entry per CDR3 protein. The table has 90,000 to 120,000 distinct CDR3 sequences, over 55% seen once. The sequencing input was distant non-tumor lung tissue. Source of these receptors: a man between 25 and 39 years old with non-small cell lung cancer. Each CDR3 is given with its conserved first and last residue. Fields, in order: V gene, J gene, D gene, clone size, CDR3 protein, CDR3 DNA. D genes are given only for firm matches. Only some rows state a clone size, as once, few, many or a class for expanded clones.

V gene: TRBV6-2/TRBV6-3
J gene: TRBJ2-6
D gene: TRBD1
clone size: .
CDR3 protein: CASSPRGPWANVLPF
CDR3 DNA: TGTGCTAGCAGTCCCAGGGGGCCTTGGGCCAACGTCCTGCCTTTC

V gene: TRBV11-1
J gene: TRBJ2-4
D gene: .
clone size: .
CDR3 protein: CASTHSGRAAENIQYF
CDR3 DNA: TGTGCCAGCACCCACTCAGGCAGGGCAGCCGAAAACATTCAGTACTTC

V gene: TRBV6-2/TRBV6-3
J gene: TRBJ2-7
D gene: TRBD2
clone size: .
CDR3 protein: CDSSRIAGGSYEQYF
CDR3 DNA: TGTGACAGCAGTCGGATAGCGGGGGGATCCTACGAACAGTACTTC

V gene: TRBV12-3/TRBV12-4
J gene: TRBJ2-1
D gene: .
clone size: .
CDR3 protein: CTSSQVGASGYNEQFF
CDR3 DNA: TGTACCAGCAGTCAGGTGGGGGCTAGCGGATACAATGAGCAGTTCTTC

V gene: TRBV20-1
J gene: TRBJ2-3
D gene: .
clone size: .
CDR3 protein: CSVRAEGYTDTQYF
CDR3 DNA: TGCAGTGTTAGAGCCGAGGGGTACACAGACACGCAGTATTTT

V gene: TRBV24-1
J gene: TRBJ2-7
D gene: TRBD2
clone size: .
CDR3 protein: CATSELAGREAFHEHYF
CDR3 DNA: TGTGCCACCAGCGAGTTAGCTGGGAGGGAAGCTTTCCACGAGCATTACTTC

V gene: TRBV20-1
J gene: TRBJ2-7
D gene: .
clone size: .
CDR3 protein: CSSRKGPGAIYEQYF
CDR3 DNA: TGCAGTAGTAGGAAGGGACCCGGGGCGATCTACGAGCAGTACTTC

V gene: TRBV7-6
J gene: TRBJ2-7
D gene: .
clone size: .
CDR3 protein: CASSFLREAEQYF
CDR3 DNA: TGTGCCAGCAGCTTTCTCAGGGAGGCCGAGCAGTACTTC

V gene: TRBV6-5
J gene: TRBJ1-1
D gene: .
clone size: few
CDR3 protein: CVSSSPGHPETFF
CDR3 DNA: TGTGTCAGCAGTTCCCCGGGACACCCTGAAACTTTCTTT

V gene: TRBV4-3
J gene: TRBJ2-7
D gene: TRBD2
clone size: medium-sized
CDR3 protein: CASSQDIVGLGAREQYF
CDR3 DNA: TGCGCCAGCAGCCAAGATATTGTGGGACTAGGGGCAAGGGAGCAGTACTTC